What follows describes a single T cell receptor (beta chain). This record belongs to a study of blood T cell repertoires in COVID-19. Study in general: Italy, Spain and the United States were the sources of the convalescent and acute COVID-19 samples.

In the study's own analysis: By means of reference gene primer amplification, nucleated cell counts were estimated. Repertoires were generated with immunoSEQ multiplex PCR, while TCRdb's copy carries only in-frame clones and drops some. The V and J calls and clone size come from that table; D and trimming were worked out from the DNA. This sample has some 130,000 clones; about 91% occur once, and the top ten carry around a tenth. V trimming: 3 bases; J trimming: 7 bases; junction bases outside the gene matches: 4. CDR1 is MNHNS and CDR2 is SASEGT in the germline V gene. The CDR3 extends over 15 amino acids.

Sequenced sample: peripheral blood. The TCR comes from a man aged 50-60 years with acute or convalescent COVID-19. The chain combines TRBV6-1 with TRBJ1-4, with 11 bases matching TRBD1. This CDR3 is CASSDGDRGSEKLFF. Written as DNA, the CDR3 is TGTGCCAGCAGTGACGGGGACAGGGGGAGTGAAAAACTGTTTTTT.